The entry below describes one T cell receptor (beta chain). Its target is unknown. Germline CDR1 is MRHNA and CDR2 is SNTAGT. Trimming removed 2 bases from V and 2 bases from J, with 6 bases in between. The CDR3 sequence is 14 residues long. The source of the sample is a study of graft-versus-host responses after intestinal transplantation. Across the study: Multivisceral, liver-intestinal, or isolated intestinal grafts were transplanted into recipients. Every transplant recipient was induced with anti-thymocyte globulin, then maintained on tacrolimus and steroids for roughly 3 years.

The table came from immunoSEQ multiplex PCR; TCRdb's copy has only in-frame clones and leaves some out. The sample includes about 39,000 clones, 90% to 95% of them seen just once. Study observations and caveats: In recipient marrow, GvH clones were found, and some appeared first in ileum or blood. Subjects displaying graft-donor T cell macrochimerism possessed elevated graft-versus-host to host-versus-graft clonal ratios inside allografts.

The sample in question was unstimulated CD8+ T cells sorted from spleen or lymph node cells, obtained before transplant. The clonotype originates from a human donor who was the organ donor for an intestinal transplant. V usage is TRBV6-4 and J usage is TRBJ2-2; D not certain. CDR3 protein: CASSDSPNTGELFF. The CDR3 bases are TGTGCCAGCAGTGACAGCCCTAACACCGGGGAGCTGTTTTTT.